This TCR beta chain was sequenced during a study of shared clonotypes between healthy human individuals. Study-level points and caveats: Relative to clonotypes present in all four donors, those not shared had lower generation probabilities. Donor scarcity curtailed the genetic and exposure-history diversity represented herein. Only blood was sampled, and tissue TCR repertoires likely differ from blood ones.

As concerns this clone: Antigen: not known.

In the study's own analysis: Junction-only sequences without quality scores were provided by ImmunoSEQ, so filtering was different. Sequenced by immunoSEQ multiplex PCR; TCRdb stores in-frame clones only, minus some. V, J and clone size are those of that table, while D and trimming were read from the DNA. The sample has fewer than 2.5 million clones, roughly 93% seen once. CDR3 length equals 14 residues. The V segment lost 3 bases and the J segment 6 bases; nucleotides outside the gene matches: 8. Germline lookup yields CDR1 GTSNPN and CDR2 SVGIG (reference sequence). The J gene is TRBJ1-5, the V gene TRBV30; 7 bases are shared with TRBD1. This TCR was sampled from a young man in good health. Some clones in this sample may be carry-over from other donors' samples. The specimen was naive CD4+ T cells from PBMCs. As for subset: CD45RA+ positively selected. The CDR3 nucleotides are TGTGCCTGGAGCCGCACAGGGGAGGGTCAGCCCCAGCATTTT. Protein: CAWSRTGEGQPQHF.